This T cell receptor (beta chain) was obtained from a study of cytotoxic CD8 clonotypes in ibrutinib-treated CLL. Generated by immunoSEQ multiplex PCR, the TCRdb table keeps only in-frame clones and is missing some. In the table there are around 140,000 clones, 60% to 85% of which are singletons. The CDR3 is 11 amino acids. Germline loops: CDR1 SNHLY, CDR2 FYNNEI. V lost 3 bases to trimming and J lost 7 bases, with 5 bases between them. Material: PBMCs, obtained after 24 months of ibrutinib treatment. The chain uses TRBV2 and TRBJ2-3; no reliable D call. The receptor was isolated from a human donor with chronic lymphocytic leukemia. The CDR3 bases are TGTGCCAGCAGTGAGGGGTATACGCAGTATTTT. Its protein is CASSEGYTQYF.